Listed below are T cell receptor beta chains from one sample, sequenced in a study of T cell repertoires in cytomegalovirus infection. One entry per CDR3 protein results from TCRdb running MiXCR on the reads. The sample consists of fewer than 550,000 distinct CDR3 sequences, around 11% of them appearing once. What was sequenced was PBMCs. The receptors stem from a human donor in good health (CMV status not recorded). Some clones in this sample may be carry-over from other donors' samples. Both conserved end residues are part of each CDR3. The D gene is left open where the match is weak. The size entry is marked missing in some rows and otherwise reads once, few, many or a size class.

j_gene,abundance,v_gene,d_gene,CDR3nt,CDR3aa
TRBJ1-1,NA,TRBV9,NA,TGTGCCAGCAGCGGGCCAACTCAGGGGAACACTGAAGCTTTCTTT,CASSGPTQGNTEAFF
TRBJ2-1,many,TRBV5-4,TRBD2,TGTGCCAGCAGTCCCGGGACTAGCGGGGGAGGGGAGCAGTTCTTC,CASSPGTSGGGEQFF
TRBJ2-5,many,TRBV7-2,TRBD2,TGTGCCAGCAGCTTCCAGCGGGAGTGGAAGACCCAGTACTTC,CASSFQREWKTQYF
TRBJ2-3,many,TRBV2,TRBD2,TGTGCCAGCGCAGCCATTTTCAGCGGGGGGGAAGAAAGGGGCACAGATACGCAGTATTTT,CASAAIFSGGEERGTDTQYF
TRBJ1-2,few,TRBV3-1,NA,TGTGCCAGCAGCCAACTAATTGGTGGCTACACCTTC,CASSQLIGGYTF
TRBJ1-5,NA,TRBV10-3,NA,TGTGCCATCAGTGAGCTGACCGATCAGCCCCAGCATTTT,CAISELTDQPQHF
TRBJ2-7,few,TRBV7-9,NA,TGTGCCAGCAGCTTGCGGACAGCCTACGAGCAGTACTTC,CASSLRTAYEQYF
TRBJ1-5,many,TRBV7-9,TRBD1,TGTGCCAGCAGCCAGGGACAGGGAGTCCGCCGAAGCAATCAGCCCCAGCATTTT,CASSQGQGVRRSNQPQHF
TRBJ2-1,NA,TRBV28,NA,TGTGCCAGCAGTTTAAGGGGGGTGGGTAAGCCCTACAATGAGCAGTTCTTC,CASSLRGVGKPYNEQFF
TRBJ1-2,many,TRBV7-9,NA,TGTGCCAGCAGCTCGGGGCCCCGCTATGGCTACACCTTC,CASSSGPRYGYTF
TRBJ2-1,many,TRBV30,NA,TGTGCCTGGAGTACATCCGGAGGGCAAGAGCAGTTCTTC,CAWSTSGGQEQFF
TRBJ1-2,many,TRBV7-9,NA,TGTGCCAGCAGCTTAGTCTCCTCAGGCTACACCTTC,CASSLVSSGYTF
TRBJ2-5,many,TRBV28,NA,TGTGCCAGCAGTTTTGGACAGCAAGAGACCCAGTACTTC,CASSFGQQETQYF
TRBJ2-3,NA,TRBV6-5,TRBD2,TGTGCCAGCGGTTCCCCCCTAGGGACGGCGGGGGCAGATACGCAGTATTTT,CASGSPLGTAGADTQYF
TRBJ1-3,many,TRBV19,NA,TGTGCCAGCCCCGGGGCTGGAAACACCATATATTTT,CASPGAGNTIYF
TRBJ2-1,many,TRBV14,TRBD1,TGTGCCAGCACTCGGACAGGGCAGGCCGACAATGAGCAGTTCTTC,CASTRTGQADNEQFF
TRBJ2-5,many,TRBV20-1,TRBD2,TGCAGTGCCGCCCCGACTAGCGAACAGACCCAGTACTTC,CSAAPTSEQTQYF
TRBJ2-5,NA,TRBV28,NA,TGTGCCAGCAGTGGGGCCTCAGAGATCCAGTACTTC,CASSGASEIQYF
TRBJ1-5,few,TRBV19,NA,TGTGCCAGTAGTATCCCGTTTGGGGGTTCCAATCAGCCCCAGCATTTT,CASSIPFGGSNQPQHF
TRBJ2-2,few,TRBV20-1,NA,TGCAGTGCTAGAGCGGAGGGGACAGACACCGGGGAGCTGTTTTTT,CSARAEGTDTGELFF
TRBJ2-7,many,TRBV30,NA,TGTGCCTGGAGTGGAGGGGGACAACAGTACTTC,CAWSGGGQQYF
TRBJ2-5,NA,TRBV20-1,TRBD2,TGCAGTGCTAGAGGGCCGGGACTAGCGGGGGCCGGGGGGGAGACCCAGTACTTC,CSARGPGLAGAGGETQYF